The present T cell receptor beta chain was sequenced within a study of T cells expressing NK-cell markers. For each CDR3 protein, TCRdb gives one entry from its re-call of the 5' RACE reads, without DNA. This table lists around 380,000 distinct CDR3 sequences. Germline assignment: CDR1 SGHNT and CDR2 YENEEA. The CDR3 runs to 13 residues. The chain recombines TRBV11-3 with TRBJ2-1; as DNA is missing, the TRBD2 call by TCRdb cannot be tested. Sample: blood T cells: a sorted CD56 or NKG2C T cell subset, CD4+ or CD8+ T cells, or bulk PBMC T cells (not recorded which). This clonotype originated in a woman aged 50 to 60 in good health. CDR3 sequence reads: CASSLGRNNEQFF.